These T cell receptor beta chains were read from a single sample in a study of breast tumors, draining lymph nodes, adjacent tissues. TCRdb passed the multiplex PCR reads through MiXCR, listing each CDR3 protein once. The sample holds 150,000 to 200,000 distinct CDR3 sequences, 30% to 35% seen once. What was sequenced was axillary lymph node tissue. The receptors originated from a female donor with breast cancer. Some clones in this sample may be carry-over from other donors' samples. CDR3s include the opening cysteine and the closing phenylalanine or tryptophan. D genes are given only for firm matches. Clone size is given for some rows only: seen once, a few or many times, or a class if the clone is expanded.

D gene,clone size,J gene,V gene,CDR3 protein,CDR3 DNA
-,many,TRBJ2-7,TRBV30,CAWSGSYEQYF,TGTGCCTGGAGTGGGAGCTACGAGCAGTACTTC
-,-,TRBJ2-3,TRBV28,CASSPGTEQFEGDTQYF,TGTGCCAGCAGCCCGGGAACAGAGCAGTTCGAGGGTGATACGCAGTATTTT
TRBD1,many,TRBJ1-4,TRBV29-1,CSVDATGGEKLFF,TGCAGCGTTGATGCGACAGGGGGTGAAAAACTGTTTTTT
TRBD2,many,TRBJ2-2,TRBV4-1,CASSQVSSGANTGELFF,TGCGCCAGCAGCCAAGTGTCTAGCGGGGCGAACACCGGGGAGCTGTTTTTT
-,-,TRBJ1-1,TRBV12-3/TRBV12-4,CAIRGLANTEAFF,TGTGCCATTAGAGGGTTGGCGAACACTGAAGCTTTCTTT
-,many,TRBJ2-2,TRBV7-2,CASSLNSNTGELFF,TGTGCCAGCAGCTTAAACAGTAACACCGGGGAGCTGTTTTTT
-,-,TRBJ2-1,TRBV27,CASRVQGLLNEQFF,TGTGCCAGCAGGGTACAAGGACTGTTGAATGAGCAGTTCTTC
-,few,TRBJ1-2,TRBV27,CASSLSPGSGYTF,TGTGCCAGCAGTTTATCGCCCGGGTCTGGCTACACCTTC
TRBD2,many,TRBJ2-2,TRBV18,CASSQLAGQNTGELFF,TGTGCCAGCTCACAACTAGCGGGTCAGAACACCGGGGAGCTGTTTTTT
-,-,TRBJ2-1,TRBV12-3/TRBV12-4,CASSSTPGVHNEQFF,TGTGCCAGCAGCTCCACCCCGGGCGTTCACAATGAGCAGTTCTTC
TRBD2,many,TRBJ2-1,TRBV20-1,CSARELAGGLSSYNEQFF,TGCAGTGCTAGAGAATTAGCGGGGGGCCTAAGCTCCTACAATGAGCAGTTCTTC
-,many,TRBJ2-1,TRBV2,CATSSSYNEQFF,TGTGCCACTTCTAGCTCCTACAATGAGCAGTTCTTC
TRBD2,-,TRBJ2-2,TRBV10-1,CASSKRTSAEGGELFF,TGCGCCAGCAGTAAAAGGACTAGCGCAGAGGGCGGGGAGCTGTTTTTT
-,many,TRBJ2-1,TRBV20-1,CSARDGLRHNEQFF,TGCAGTGCTAGGGACGGACTCCGTCACAATGAGCAGTTCTTC
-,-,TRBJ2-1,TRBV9,CASSVEEGTYNEPFF,TGTGCCAGCAGCGTAGAGGAAGGAACTTACAATGAGCCGTTCTTC
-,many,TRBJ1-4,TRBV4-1,CASSQREATNEKLFF,TGCGCCAGCAGCCAAAGGGAGGCCACTAATGAAAAACTGTTTTTT
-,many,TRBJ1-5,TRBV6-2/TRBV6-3,CASNDRRAGSNQPQHF,TGTGCCAGCAACGACCGCCGGGCCGGGAGCAATCAGCCCCAGCATTTT
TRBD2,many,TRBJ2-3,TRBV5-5,CASSPRASGNPRPDTQYF,TGTGCCAGCAGCCCCCGGGCTAGCGGGAACCCCCGGCCAGATACGCAGTATTTT
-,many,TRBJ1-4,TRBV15,CATSRGKGENEKLFF,TGTGCCACCAGCAGAGGAAAGGGAGAAAATGAAAAACTGTTTTTT
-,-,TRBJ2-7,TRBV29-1,CGVERLPAGDEQYF,TGCGGCGTTGAACGGCTCCCTGCTGGCGACGAGCAGTATTTC
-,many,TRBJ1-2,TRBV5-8,CASSGAYGYTF,TGTGCCAGCAGCGGTGCCTATGGCTACACCTTC
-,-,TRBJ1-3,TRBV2,CASSRALRSSGNTIYF,TGTGCCAGCAGCAGAGCTCTCCGTAGCTCTGGAAACACCATATATTTT
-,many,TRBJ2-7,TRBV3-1,CASSQDYGQMGYEQYF,TGTGCCAGCAGCCAAGATTATGGGCAGATGGGATACGAGCAGTACTTC
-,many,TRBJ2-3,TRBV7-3,CASSEGLLSTDTQYF,TGTGCCAGCAGCGAGGGACTCCTAAGCACAGATACGCAGTATTTT
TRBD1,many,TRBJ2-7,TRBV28,CASSLQGAKNEQYF,TGTGCCAGCAGTTTACAGGGGGCGAAGAACGAGCAGTACTTC
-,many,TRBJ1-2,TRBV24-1,CATSASYGNYGYTF,TGTGCCACCAGTGCATCTTACGGCAACTATGGCTACACCTTC
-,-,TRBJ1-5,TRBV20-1,CSLRQGNQPQHF,TGCAGTTTAAGGCAGGGGAATCAGCCCCAGCATTTT
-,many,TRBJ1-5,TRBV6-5,CASSPFGAADQPQHF,TGTGCCAGCAGTCCTTTCGGGGCAGCGGACCAGCCCCAGCATTTT
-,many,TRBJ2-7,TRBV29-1,CSVEGRNYEQYF,TGCAGCGTTGAAGGGCGAAACTACGAGCAGTACTTC
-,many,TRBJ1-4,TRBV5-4,CASSTNRAANEKLFF,TGTGCCAGCAGCACCAACAGGGCAGCTAATGAAAAACTGTTTTTT
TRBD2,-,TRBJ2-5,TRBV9,CASRPSGVNTGETQYF,TGTGCCAGCAGACCTAGCGGGGTTAACACCGGGGAGACCCAGTACTTC
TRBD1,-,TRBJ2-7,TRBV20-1,CSADKQGDEQYF,TGCAGTGCTGATAAACAGGGGGACGAGCAGTACTTC
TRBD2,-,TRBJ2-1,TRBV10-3,CAARGLASYNEQFF,TGTGCCGCCCGGGGACTAGCGAGTTACAATGAGCAGTTCTTC
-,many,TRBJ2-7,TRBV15,CATSFSGYEQYF,TGTGCCACCAGCTTCAGTGGCTACGAGCAGTACTTC
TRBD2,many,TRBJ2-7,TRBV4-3,CASSQDLAGGPGRSYEQYF,TGCGCCAGCAGCCAAGATCTTGCGGGAGGGCCTGGGAGGTCCTACGAGCAGTACTTC
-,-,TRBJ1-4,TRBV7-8,CASSAQHSGIDEKPFF,TGTGCCAGCAGCGCCCAGCACTCGGGTATCGACGAAAAACCGTTTTTT
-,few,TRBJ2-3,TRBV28,CASSQSYGGWDTDTQYF,TGTGCCAGCAGCCAATCATACGGGGGCTGGGACACAGATACGCAGTATTTT
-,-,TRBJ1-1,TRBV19,CASSIPATVNTEAFF,TGTGCCAGTAGTATCCCCGCAACAGTGAACACTGAAGCTTTCTTT